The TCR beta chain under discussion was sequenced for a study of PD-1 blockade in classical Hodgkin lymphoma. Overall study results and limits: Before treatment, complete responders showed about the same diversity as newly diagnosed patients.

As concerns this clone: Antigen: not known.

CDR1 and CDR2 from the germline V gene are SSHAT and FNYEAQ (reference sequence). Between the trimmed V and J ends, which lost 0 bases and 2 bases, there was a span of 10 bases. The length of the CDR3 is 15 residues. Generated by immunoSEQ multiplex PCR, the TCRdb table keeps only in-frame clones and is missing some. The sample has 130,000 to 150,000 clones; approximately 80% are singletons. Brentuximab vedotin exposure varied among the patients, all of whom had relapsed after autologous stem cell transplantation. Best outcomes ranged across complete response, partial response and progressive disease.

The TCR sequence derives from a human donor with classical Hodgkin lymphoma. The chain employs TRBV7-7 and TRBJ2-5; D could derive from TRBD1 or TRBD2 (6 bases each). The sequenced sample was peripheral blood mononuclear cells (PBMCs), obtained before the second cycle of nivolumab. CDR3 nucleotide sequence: TGTGCCAGCAGCTTAGCGTCGGGGGCGCAAGAGACCCAGTACTTC. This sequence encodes CASSLASGAQETQYF.